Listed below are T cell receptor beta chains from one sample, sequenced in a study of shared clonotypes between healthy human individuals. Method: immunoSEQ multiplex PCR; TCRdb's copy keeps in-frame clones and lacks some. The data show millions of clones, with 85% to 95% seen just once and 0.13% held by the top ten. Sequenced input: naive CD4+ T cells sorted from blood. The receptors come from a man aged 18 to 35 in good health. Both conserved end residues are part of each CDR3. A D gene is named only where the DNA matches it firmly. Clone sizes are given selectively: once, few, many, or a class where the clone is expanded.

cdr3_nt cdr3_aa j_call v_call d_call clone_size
TGTGCCTGGAGTCCCCTCTCCGGACTCCCGGCCAAAAACATTCAGTACTTC CAWSPLSGLPAKNIQYF TRBJ2-4 TRBV30 NA NA
TGTGCCAGCGAATCCCCGGGTGGAAACACCATATATTTT CASESPGGNTIYF TRBJ1-3 TRBV6-5 NA NA
TGTGCCAGCTCAGTGGACCAAAATTCACCCCTCCACTTT CASSVDQNSPLHF TRBJ1-6 TRBV18 NA once
TGTGCCAGCATCTTGAGGACAGGGGACTACGAGCAGTACTTC CASILRTGDYEQYF TRBJ2-7 TRBV6-1 TRBD1 NA
TGTGCCAGCAGCCTGGACAGGGACTATGGCTACACCTTC CASSLDRDYGYTF TRBJ1-2 TRBV5-4 TRBD1 NA
TGCAGCGGCCGACAGGTGAACACTGAAGCTTTCTTT CSGRQVNTEAFF TRBJ1-1 TRBV29-1 NA once
TGCGCCAGCAGCCAAGCGGCCAGTCGGGTCGGGAGTACGCAGTATTTT CASSQAASRVGSTQYF TRBJ2-3 TRBV4-1 NA NA
TGTGCCATCAAGGGGGACACCCTCTCCTACGAGCAGTACTTC CAIKGDTLSYEQYF TRBJ2-7 TRBV10-3 NA NA
TGTGCCAGCACCTCATTGCGGCTAGGGGGGACAGATACGCAGTATTTT CASTSLRLGGTDTQYF TRBJ2-3 TRBV28 NA NA
TGTGCCAGCAGCCCTCCCTCCCAAGGGACGGTACCCTACGAGCAGTACTTC CASSPPSQGTVPYEQYF TRBJ2-7 TRBV11-2 NA NA
TGCGCCAGCAGCTTGGTCGGTAGCTACCTAAATAATGACTACACCTTC CASSLVGSYLNNDYTF TRBJ1-2 TRBV5-1 NA NA
TGCGCCAGCAGTCCTGGGACAGGAACCCTCGATGAGCAGTTCTTC CASSPGTGTLDEQFF TRBJ2-1 TRBV5-1 TRBD1 NA
TGCGCCAGCAGCCAAGCGCCGACAGGACAAAATGAAAAACTGTTTTTT CASSQAPTGQNEKLFF TRBJ1-4 TRBV4-3 NA NA
TGTGCCAGCAGCTTGGGTAAAGGGGCGCACTACGAGCAGTACTTC CASSLGKGAHYEQYF TRBJ2-7 TRBV5-6 NA once
TGTGCCAGCAGTGGACGGGCGGTAGGGACCCAGTACTTC CASSGRAVGTQYF TRBJ2-5 TRBV6-1 NA NA
TGCAGTGCTAGACCTCACAATGAGCAGTTCTTC CSARPHNEQFF TRBJ2-1 TRBV20-1 NA NA
TGCGCCAGCAGCCAAGTAGCGGGGTCGAGCTATGGCTACACCTTC CASSQVAGSSYGYTF TRBJ1-2 TRBV4-3 NA NA
TGTGCCAGCAGTTATGGGGGGGATTATTCACCCCTCCACTTT CASSYGGDYSPLHF TRBJ1-6 TRBV6-5 NA NA
TGTGCCATCAGTGATCCAGTCGGGAAAAGACAAGTAGCTAGGGAGCAGTACTTC CAISDPVGKRQVAREQYF TRBJ2-7 TRBV10-3 NA NA
TGCGCCAGCAGCCAGCTCGGACAGGAAGTGTATCAGCCCCAGCATTTT CASSQLGQEVYQPQHF TRBJ1-5 TRBV4-1 TRBD1 NA
TGTGCCTGGAGTAGGTCAGGCCTTTATTATGGCTACACCTTC CAWSRSGLYYGYTF TRBJ1-2 TRBV30 NA few
TGTGCCAGCACCCCCCTTCTAGCGGGAGAGGAGCAGTTCTTC CASTPLLAGEEQFF TRBJ2-1 TRBV18 TRBD2 NA
TGTGCCAGCATCACGGAGTACCGTCACACTGAAGCTTTCTTT CASITEYRHTEAFF TRBJ1-1 TRBV28 NA NA
TGTGCCAGCAGTTACTCAGGACAGGGAGGCTACACCTTC CASSYSGQGGYTF TRBJ1-2 TRBV6-5 TRBD1 NA
TGTGCCAGCAGCTTAGAAGTAAGCTACGAGCAGTACTTC CASSLEVSYEQYF TRBJ2-7 TRBV7-9 NA NA
TGTGCCAGCAGCCGAACGGGTCTAACTAATGAAAAACTGTTTTTT CASSRTGLTNEKLFF TRBJ1-4 TRBV2 NA few
TGCAGCGTTGAGCCCCCGGCTAGCTCCTACAATGAGCAGTTCTTC CSVEPPASSYNEQFF TRBJ2-1 TRBV29-1 NA NA
TGTGCCAGCAGCTTGGGTCCAGCCTTACAAGAGACCCAGTACTTC CASSLGPALQETQYF TRBJ2-5 TRBV5-6 NA NA
TGTGCCAGCAGTCTTGGGACGGTTAACTATGGCTACACCTTC CASSLGTVNYGYTF TRBJ1-2 TRBV6-5 NA NA
TGTGCCAGCAGCTTTCGGACGTATGGGCTGGAAACCGGGGAGCTGTTTTTT CASSFRTYGLETGELFF TRBJ2-2 TRBV7-9 NA NA
TGCGCCAGCAGCCAAGATGGGAGACAGGGGGCAAAGGGAGGCACAGATACGCAGTATTTT CASSQDGRQGAKGGTDTQYF TRBJ2-3 TRBV4-3 TRBD1 NA
TGTGCCAGCAGTTTGCTGGACAGGGTCACTGAAGCTTTCTTT CASSLLDRVTEAFF TRBJ1-1 TRBV27 TRBD1 NA
TGTGCCAGCAGTTCTAGCGGGGCAAGCACAGATACGCAGTATTTT CASSSSGASTDTQYF TRBJ2-3 TRBV6-5 TRBD2 NA
TGTGCCAGCAGCTTAAGGCCCAGCCAGCTGAGCACAGATACGCAGTATTTT CASSLRPSQLSTDTQYF TRBJ2-3 TRBV7-3 NA NA
TGTGCCAGCAGTGAACGGCGGGGGACCTACAATGAGCAGTTCTTC CASSERRGTYNEQFF TRBJ2-1 TRBV2 TRBD2 NA
TGTGCCAGCACCCCCCCGGCCTCCTACGAGCAGTACTTC CASTPPASYEQYF TRBJ2-7 TRBV7-8 NA NA
TGTGCCAGCAGTGGGTGGGCTAGCGGAGGACTCATAACGAATGAGCAGTTCTTC CASSGWASGGLITNEQFF TRBJ2-1 TRBV2 TRBD2 few
TGTGCCAGCAGGGGGCGCAATTCCTACGAGCAGTACTTC CASRGRNSYEQYF TRBJ2-7 TRBV2 NA NA
TGTGCCAGTAGCTCACCGGGGCCTAATTCACCCCTCCACTTT CASSSPGPNSPLHF TRBJ1-6 TRBV19 NA NA
TGTGCCAGCAGGACCGACAGGGAACTCTATGGCTACACCTTC CASRTDRELYGYTF TRBJ1-2 TRBV27 TRBD1 NA
TGCGCCAGCAGCTGGGCCCAGGGGGCAGTCGCCGGGGAGCTGTTTTTT CASSWAQGAVAGELFF TRBJ2-2 TRBV5-1 TRBD1 NA
TGTGCCATCAGCCGACTAGCGGGAGGCAACTCCTACGAGCAGTACTTC CAISRLAGGNSYEQYF TRBJ2-7 TRBV10-3 TRBD2 NA
TGTGCCAGCAGCGTACTAGCGGGAGGCCAAGAGACCCAGTACTTC CASSVLAGGQETQYF TRBJ2-5 TRBV9 TRBD2 NA
TGTGCCAGTAGTCCTCCAGCGGGGGTCACTGAAGCTTTCTTT CASSPPAGVTEAFF TRBJ1-1 TRBV19 NA NA
TGTGCCAGCAGCAAAGGGGGAACCGGGGAGCTGTTTTTT CASSKGGTGELFF TRBJ2-2 TRBV9 NA once
TGTGCCAGTAGACAGGGATTTAATGAAAAACTGTTTTTT CASRQGFNEKLFF TRBJ1-4 TRBV6-1 TRBD1 NA
TGTGCCAGCAGCCTGGGGCCGATACGCGGGGAGAATACGCAGTATTTT CASSLGPIRGENTQYF TRBJ2-3 TRBV9 NA NA
TGTGCCAGCAGCTTAAATGAAAAACTGTTTTTT CASSLNEKLFF TRBJ1-4 TRBV7-9 NA NA
TGTGCCAGCAGCTTGCAGGGGAACCCCAATCAGCCCCAGCATTTT CASSLQGNPNQPQHF TRBJ1-5 TRBV7-2 NA NA
TGTGCCAGCAGCTTAGAAGGAAACACAGATACGCAGTATTTT CASSLEGNTDTQYF TRBJ2-3 TRBV11-3 NA NA
TGTGCCAGCAGCTCGGACAGGGCACGGGAGCAGTACTTC CASSSDRAREQYF TRBJ2-7 TRBV7-2 TRBD1 NA
TGTGCCAGCAGTCCGTATCTCCCCCTGACAGGGGAAAATGGCTACACCTTC CASSPYLPLTGENGYTF TRBJ1-2 TRBV27 TRBD1 NA
TGTGCCAGCAGCCCCGGGACAGGCACTAACTATGGCTACACCTTC CASSPGTGTNYGYTF TRBJ1-2 TRBV11-2 TRBD1 NA
TGCGCCAGCGGCCTCACGGCCGGGGCCAACGTCCTGACTTTC CASGLTAGANVLTF TRBJ2-6 TRBV5-1 NA NA
TGTGCCAGCAGCCCGAGCAACACCGGGGAGCTGTTTTTT CASSPSNTGELFF TRBJ2-2 TRBV7-9 NA NA
TGTGCCAGTAGGGCAGGGGGATCCCTCAATCAGCCCCAGCATTTT CASRAGGSLNQPQHF TRBJ1-5 TRBV19 TRBD1 NA
TGTGCCTGGGGGGAACAAGAGACCCAGTACTTC CAWGEQETQYF TRBJ2-5 TRBV30 NA NA
TGTGCCAGCAGCTTACCGGGACTACAAGAGACCCAGTACTTC CASSLPGLQETQYF TRBJ2-5 TRBV7-6 TRBD2 NA